These 21 T cell receptor beta chains originate from one sample sequenced in a study of CD8 T cells in ankylosing spondylitis. General study points: What appeared characteristic of ankylosing spondylitis blood was a TCR beta motif of under 10 highly homologous variants.

TCRdb used MiXCR to reprocess the 5' RACE reads, holding one entry per CDR3 protein. Of more than 100,000 distinct CDR3 sequences in the sample, roughly 18% were seen once. The antigens these receptors bind are not known. Sequencing input: blood, either unsorted or a sorted T cell fraction (not recorded which). The receptors derive from a male donor with ankylosing spondylitis.

The V and J genes are TRBV27 and TRBJ2-7, with D perhaps matching TRBD2 (5 bases). This CDR3 has 16 residues. Germline CDR1 and CDR2: MNHEY and SMNVEV (reference sequence). V shed 6 bases and J shed 0 bases, with 18 bases lying between them. The CDR3 DNA reads as TGTGCCAGCAGCTCGGATTTAGCGAGTCGCTCCTACGAGCAGTACTTC. Protein product: CASSSDLASRSYEQYF.

The chain employs TRBV7-9 and TRBJ1-1; TRBD1 matches 8 bases. CDR3 length equals 15 residues. The germline gives CDR1 SEHNR, CDR2 FQNEAQ (reference sequence). V lost 1 base, J lost 2 bases, and 3 bases stayed unmatched. CDR3 in DNA: TGTGCCAGCAGCTTAGGACAGGGGATTAACACTGAAGCTTTCTTT. Residues: CASSLGQGINTEAFF.

The chain uses TRBV12-3 or TRBV12-4 and TRBJ1-2; 10 bases agree with TRBD1. The CDR3 totals 14 residues. V gave up 3 bases and J gave up 3 bases; unmatched junction bases: 1. In nucleotides, the CDR3 is TGTGCCAGCAGTTTCGGGACAGGGGACTATGGCTACACCTTC. It translates to CASSFGTGDYGYTF.

V gene TRBV27 combines with J gene TRBJ2-1, with D perhaps TRBD1 (6 bases). This CDR3 is 14 amino acids long. V lost 1 base and J lost 6, with 10 bases in between. Germline-derived CDR1 and CDR2 are MNHEY and SMNVEV (reference sequence). The CDR3 sequence: CASSLFGDTNEQFF. The CDR3 DNA reads as TGTGCCAGCAGTTTATTCGGGGACACCAATGAGCAGTTCTTC.

This clonotype was seen a handful of times. The V gene is TRBV27, the J gene TRBJ2-1; D gene unclear. Trimming took off 3 bases at V and 6 bases at J, with 12 bases between the two ends. This CDR3 contains 14 residues. Per germline, CDR1 MNHEY and CDR2 SMNVEV (reference sequence). The CDR3 loop reads CASSFRGWGNEQFF. The CDR3 DNA follows: TGTGCCAGCAGTTTTCGAGGCTGGGGCAATGAGCAGTTCTTC.

J is TRBJ2-6 and V is TRBV9, with 10 bases that match TRBD1. This CDR3 has 20 amino acids. Trimming removed 0 bases from V and 0 bases from J; junction bases left unmatched: 9. CDR1 SGDLS and CDR2 YYNGEE come from the germline V gene. CDR3 sequence (DNA): TGTGCCAGCAGCGTAGGGGCCGGGACAGGGGCTTTCTCTGGGGCCAACGTCCTGACTTTC. As protein: CASSVGAGTGAFSGANVLTF.

The rearrangement links TRBV4-1 to TRBJ2-7, with 7 positions matching TRBD1. Germline V gene sequence: CDR1 MGHRA, CDR2 YSYEKL. This CDR3 comprises 13 residues. Trimming cost V 1 base and J 9 bases; bases outside gene matches: 6. For the CDR3, the DNA is TGCGCCAGCAGCCAAGGACAGGGAACGGGGCAGTACTTC. Its translation is CASSQGQGTGQYF.

This clonotype has a handful of counts. This chain uses TRBV4-1 with TRBJ2-7, with 8 bases lining up with TRBD1. Germline V CDR1 and CDR2: MGHRA, YSYEKL. CDR3 size: 17 residues. The V segment lost 3 bases and the J segment 2 bases; nucleotides outside the gene matches: 12. The CDR3 reads CASSHPGQDPLTYEQYF. CDR3 nucleotides: TGCGCCAGCAGCCATCCGGGACAGGACCCCCTGACCTACGAGCAGTACTTC.

The chain couples TRBV6-4 to TRBJ1-1; D is possibly TRBD1 (5 bases). V was trimmed by 5 bases and J by 5 bases, leaving 9 bases between them. Germline CDR1 MRHNA, CDR2 SNTAGT. The CDR3 consists of 12 residues. The chain's CDR3 is CASSNGGTEAFF. The CDR3 bases are TGTGCCAGCAGTAACGGGGGGACTGAAGCTTTCTTT.

The chain is built from TRBV6-2 or TRBV6-3 and TRBJ1-1; D gene uncertain. Germline V gene sequence: CDR1 MNHEY, CDR2 SVGEGT. The CDR3 contains 13 residues. The V end was cut by 10 bases, the J end by 0 bases, with 12 bases between. DNA for the CDR3: TGTGCCACCCGACAACGCATGAACACTGAAGCTTTCTTT. Translated: CATRQRMNTEAFF.

The gene calls are TRBV6-5 and TRBJ2-7; no firm D call. With 4 bases removed from V and 1 base from J, the gap between germline ends came to 11 bases. There are 14 residues in the CDR3. Germline loops: CDR1 MNHEY, CDR2 SVGAGI. In DNA form, the CDR3 reads TGTGCCAGCAGTTCGCTGAGGCAGTCCTACGAGCAGTACTTC. Its protein is CASSSLRQSYEQYF.

This chain links TRBV28 with TRBJ1-1; 7 bases align to TRBD1. Germline CDR1 is MDHEN and CDR2 is SYDVKM. V was pared by 7 bases and J by 7 bases, with 6 bases of the junction left unmatched. The CDR3 is made up of 12 amino acids. CDR3 protein: CASTPGQSEAFF. CDR3 sequence (DNA): TGTGCCAGCACCCCGGGACAGAGTGAAGCTTTCTTT.

This clonotype was seen a few times. The gene calls are TRBV6-2 or TRBV6-3 and TRBJ2-4; 10 bases agree with TRBD2. The J segment lost 5 bases and the V segment lost 8 bases, leaving 6 bases of the junction unmatched. Germline V gene sequence: CDR1 MNHEY, CDR2 SVGEGT. The length of the CDR3 is 14 residues. CDR3 amino acids: CASALAGVENIQYF. CDR3 nucleotide sequence: TGTGCCAGCGCCCTAGCGGGAGTGGAAAACATTCAGTACTTC.

This clonotype has more than one count but fewer than ten. The chain recombines TRBV7-2 with TRBJ2-1; 7 bases fit TRBD2. Germline CDR1 and CDR2: SGHTA and FQGNSA. V shed 4 bases and J 7 bases; nucleotides not matched to a gene: 16. The CDR3 totals 17 residues. CDR3 nucleotide sequence: TGTGCCAGCAGCTCCCAGGTGGGGTGGGAGGGCCGTAATGAGCAGTTCTTC. It specifies CASSSQVGWEGRNEQFF.

The genes are TRBV5-1 and TRBJ2-7; D may correspond to TRBD1 or TRBD2 (5 bases each). The CDR3 contains 13 residues. V was shortened by 3 bases and J by 1 base, with 8 bases between the two germline ends. Germline V CDR1 and CDR2: SGHRS, YFSETQ. Here the CDR3 DNA reads TGCGCCAGCAGCTCGGGGCCTTCCTACGAGCAGTACTTC. The encoded protein is CASSSGPSYEQYF.

This clonotype was seen only a few times. V usage is TRBV5-5 and J usage is TRBJ2-1, with 9 bases aligning to TRBD1. Losses at the gene ends were 6 bases for V and 6 bases for J; bases not matched to a gene: 10. Per germline, CDR1 SGHKS and CDR2 YYEKEE (reference sequence). CDR3 length equals 15 residues. CDR3 sequence: CASTSGTGYGNEQFF. CDR3 DNA: TGTGCCAGCACCTCCGGGACAGGGTACGGCAATGAGCAGTTCTTC. The entire variable domain, with the rest obtained from reference TRBV5-5 and TRBJ2-1, is as follows: DAGVTQSPTHLIKTRGQQVTLRCSPISGHKSVSWYQQVLGQGPQFIFQYYEKEERGRGNFPDRFSARQFPNYSSELNVNALLLGDSALYLCASTSGTGYGNEQFFGPGTRLTVL.

This clonotype was recorded at least ten times. The J gene is TRBJ2-2, the V gene TRBV29-1, with 7 bases fitting TRBD2. Germline CDR1 reads SQVTM; CDR2 reads ANQGSEA. The CDR3 has 15 amino acids. Trimming at V came to 2 bases and at J to 4 bases, leaving 7 bases not matched to a gene. The CDR3 spells CSVEPAGAVTGELFF. For the CDR3, the DNA is TGCAGCGTTGAACCGGCGGGAGCGGTCACCGGGGAGCTGTTTTTT.

The J gene is TRBJ1-5, the V gene TRBV7-2; D remains ambiguous. The CDR3 is made up of 13 amino acids. Looked up from germline, CDR1 is SGHTA and CDR2 is FQGNSA. The ends were cut back, 1 base at V and 7 bases at J, with 8 bases in the middle. The CDR3 loop reads CASSLDGPQPQHF. CDR3 DNA sequence: TGTGCCAGCAGCTTAGATGGCCCACAGCCCCAGCATTTT. Variable domain in full (rest from reference TRBV7-2 and TRBJ1-5): GAGVSQSPSNKVTEKGKDVELRCDPISGHTALYWYRQSLGQGLEFLIYFQGNSAPDKSGLPSDRFSAERTGGSVSTLTIQRTQQEDSAVYLCASSLDGPQPQHFGDGTRLSIL.

This clonotype showed up just a few times. The J gene is TRBJ2-1, the V gene TRBV27; D unclear. Germline CDR1 is MNHEY and CDR2 is SMNVEV (reference sequence). The CDR3 spans 11 residues. V was trimmed by 5 bases and J by 6 bases, leaving 5 bases between them. The DNA of the CDR3 is TGTGCCAGCAGTATTGGCAATGAGCAGTTCTTC. Its translation: CASSIGNEQFF.

The rearrangement uses TRBV3-1 and TRBJ2-3, with 8 bases matching TRBD2. The CDR3 consists of 16 residues. Germline loops: CDR1 LGHDT, CDR2 YNNKEL (reference sequence). The junction had 7 bases not matched to a gene; V was cut back by 5 bases and J by 0 bases. CDR3 DNA: TGTGCCAGCAGCACCGGGAGCGGGGGAAGCACAGATACGCAGTATTTT. As protein: CASSTGSGGSTDTQYF.

This clonotype has only one observation. The V call is TRBV3-1, the J call TRBJ2-7; 9 bases match TRBD2. From germline, CDR1 is LGHDT and CDR2 YNNKEL (reference sequence). The V and J ends lost 2 bases and 2 bases, in that order; junction bases with no gene match: 10. The CDR3 runs to 17 residues. CDR3 loop: CASSQLPASGVTYEQYF. The CDR3 nucleotides read TGTGCCAGCAGCCAACTACCCGCTAGCGGGGTTACCTACGAGCAGTACTTC.